What follows is one T cell receptor beta chain and its context. Its target is unknown. This sample is drawn from a study of cytomegalovirus exposure and HLA in healthy donors. Vbeta (60) and Jbeta (13) primers were used in the PCR. Sequencing used immunoSEQ multiplex PCR; TCRdb keeps in-frame clones, though not all of them. The profile shows about 140,000 clones, around 80% of them singletons. Study-wide findings and caveats: TCR beta sequences reportedly predicted most subjects' HLA-A and HLA-B alleles accurately.

The origin of this receptor is a woman aged 40 to 50 in good health and CMV-seronegative. The sequencing sample was made of PBMCs.

The CDR3 DNA reads as TGTGCCAGCAGCTTAGCCGGGGGGGGAGAGACCCAGTACTTC. Its translation is CASSLAGGGETQYF. The chain couples TRBV11-2 to TRBJ2-5, with TRBD2 matching 8 bases. The J segment lost 4 bases and the V segment lost 1 base, leaving 2 bases of the junction unmatched. The germline gives CDR1 SGHAT, CDR2 FQNNGV. The CDR3 totals 14 residues.